The TCR beta chain under discussion was sequenced for a study of cytomegalovirus exposure and HLA in healthy donors. Regarding the study as a whole: There were a few CMV-associated chains whose specificity for CMV antigens was confirmed in vitro. Subsequent analysis found a tendency for first-cohort TCR clusters to co-occur within the 95 to 150 validation repertoires. Altogether, some 170 TCR beta chains were recorded as cytomegalovirus-associated.

Separate from the approximately 670-subject first cohort was the approximately 130-subject validation cohort, to which the donors belonged. Turning to this clone: Its target is unknown.

Sequencing used immunoSEQ multiplex PCR; TCRdb keeps in-frame clones, though not all of them. Counted here are 200,000 to 300,000 clones, roughly 90% occurring once; the ten biggest clones make up 9.5% to 15%. This TCR came from a man younger than 35 in good health and CMV-seropositive. The sequenced material came from PBMCs.

The CDR3 DNA follows: TGTGCCAGCAGTTACTCAGTTACATCTGGGACTGAAGCTTTCTTT. Translation: CASSYSVTSGTEAFF. The gene calls are TRBV6-5 and TRBJ1-1; D gene uncertain. The germline CDR1 and CDR2 sequences are MNHEY and SVGAGI. The CDR3 has 15 residues. Trimming shortened V by 0 bases and J by 5 bases, and 13 bases separated the two germline ends.